The clone carrying this T cell receptor (beta chain) was seen many times. As yet, its antigen is unknown. From germline, CDR1 is SGHVS and CDR2 FNYEAQ. CDR3 length: 15 amino acids. Trimming left V 1 base short and J 2 bases short, with 8 bases between. The sample is drawn from a study of spatial heterogeneity in lung cancer. Study conclusions and caveats: Ubiquitous expanded tumor TCRs appeared in blood more at resection than follow-up.

The presence of a unique molecular identifier marked each TCR cDNA molecule. One entry per CDR3 protein results from TCRdb running MiXCR on the 5' RACE reads. Of around 12,000 distinct CDR3 sequences in the sample, over 15% were seen once. The time point is: sample taken at primary tumor resection. Unsorted whole RNA samples from tumor, nontumor lung or frozen PBMC were sequenced. Untreated early-stage non-small cell lung cancer patients, 70 to 85 in total, were the donors. V and J are TRBV7-6 and TRBJ2-2; either TRBD1 or TRBD2 may supply D (5 bases each). Source: PBMCs, taken at surgery. The origin of this receptor is a male donor with early-stage non-small cell lung cancer. CDR3 residues: CASSLEGDNTGELFF. CDR3 in DNA: TGTGCCAGCAGCTTAGAAGGGGACAACACCGGGGAGCTGTTTTTT.